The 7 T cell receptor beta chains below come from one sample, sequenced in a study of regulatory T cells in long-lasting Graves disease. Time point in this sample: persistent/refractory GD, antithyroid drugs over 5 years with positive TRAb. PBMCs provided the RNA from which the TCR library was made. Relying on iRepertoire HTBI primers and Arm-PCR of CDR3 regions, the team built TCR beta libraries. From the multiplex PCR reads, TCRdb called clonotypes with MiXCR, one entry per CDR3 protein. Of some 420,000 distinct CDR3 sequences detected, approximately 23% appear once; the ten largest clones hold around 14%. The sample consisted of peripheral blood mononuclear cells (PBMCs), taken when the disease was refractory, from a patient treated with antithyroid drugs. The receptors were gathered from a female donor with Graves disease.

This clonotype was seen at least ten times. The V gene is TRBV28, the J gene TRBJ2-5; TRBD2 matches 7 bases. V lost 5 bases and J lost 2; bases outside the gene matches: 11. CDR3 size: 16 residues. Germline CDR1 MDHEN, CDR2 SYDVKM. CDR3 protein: CASSPVGGVKQETQYF. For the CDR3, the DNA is TGTGCCAGCAGTCCGGTGGGAGGGGTCAAACAAGAGACCCAGTACTTC. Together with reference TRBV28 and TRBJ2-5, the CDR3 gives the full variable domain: DVKVTQSSRYLVKRTGEKVFLECVQDMDHENMFWYRQDPGLGLRLIYFSYDVKMKEKGDIPEGYSVSREKKERFSLILESASTNQTSMYLCASSPVGGVKQETQYFGPGTRLLVL.

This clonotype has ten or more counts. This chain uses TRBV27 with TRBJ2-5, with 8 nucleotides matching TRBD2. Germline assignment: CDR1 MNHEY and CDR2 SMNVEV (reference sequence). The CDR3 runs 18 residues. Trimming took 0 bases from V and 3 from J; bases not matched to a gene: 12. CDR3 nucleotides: TGTGCCAGCAGTTTATCTTGGCGGGAGGCCCGTTGGGAAGAGACCCAGTACTTC. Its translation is CASSLSWREARWEETQYF.

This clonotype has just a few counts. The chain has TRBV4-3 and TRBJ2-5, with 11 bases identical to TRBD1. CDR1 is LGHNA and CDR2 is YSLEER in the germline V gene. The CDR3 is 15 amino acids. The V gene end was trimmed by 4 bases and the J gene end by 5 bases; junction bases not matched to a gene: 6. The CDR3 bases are TGCGCCAGCAGCCCTCGGACAGGGGGCTATGAGACCCAGTACTTC. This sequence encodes CASSPRTGGYETQYF.

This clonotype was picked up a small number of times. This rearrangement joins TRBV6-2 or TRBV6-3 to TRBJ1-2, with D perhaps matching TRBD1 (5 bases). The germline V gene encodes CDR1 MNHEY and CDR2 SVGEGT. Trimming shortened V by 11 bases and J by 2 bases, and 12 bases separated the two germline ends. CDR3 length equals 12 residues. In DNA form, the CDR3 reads TGTGCCTTCCGCGGGGGGAACTATGGCTACACCTTC. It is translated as CAFRGGNYGYTF.

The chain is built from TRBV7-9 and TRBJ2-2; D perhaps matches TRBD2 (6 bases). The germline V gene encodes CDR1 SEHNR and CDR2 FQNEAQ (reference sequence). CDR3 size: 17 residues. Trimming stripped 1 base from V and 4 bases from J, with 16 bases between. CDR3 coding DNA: TGTGCCAGCAGCTTAGGATCGGGAGCCTCGGGCACCGGGGAGCTGTTTTTT. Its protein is CASSLGSGASGTGELFF.

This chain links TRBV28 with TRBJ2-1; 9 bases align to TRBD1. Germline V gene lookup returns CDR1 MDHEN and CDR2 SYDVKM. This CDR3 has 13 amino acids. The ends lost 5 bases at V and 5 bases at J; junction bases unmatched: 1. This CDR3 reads CASSRTGDNEQFF. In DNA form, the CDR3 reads TGTGCCAGCAGTAGGACAGGGGACAATGAGCAGTTCTTC.

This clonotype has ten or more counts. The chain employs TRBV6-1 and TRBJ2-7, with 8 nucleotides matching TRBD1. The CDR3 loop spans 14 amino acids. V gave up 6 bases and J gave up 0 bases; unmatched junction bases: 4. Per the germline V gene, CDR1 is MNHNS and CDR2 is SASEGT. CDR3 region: CASRQGGFSYEQYF. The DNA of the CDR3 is TGTGCCAGCAGACAGGGGGGATTCTCCTACGAGCAGTACTTC.